This T cell receptor beta chain was identified in a study of T cell responses to AZD1222 COVID-19 vaccine. Overall study results and limits: At study baseline, merely more than 5 AZD1222 recipients were seropositive. Possibly, clonal diversity was underestimated; donors were largely white British and included more females. Unmutated regions of variants are reportedly targeted by nearly half of spike-specific TCRs.

This CDR3 has 15 residues. Germline V gives CDR1 SGHNT, CDR2 YENEEA. Trimming took off 5 bases at V and 2 bases at J, with 14 bases between the two ends. In the case of this clone: Its target is not known.

Some clones are missing from TCRdb's copy, which holds only in-frame ones; the method was immunoSEQ multiplex PCR. The table lists under 100,000 clones, around nine tenths of them singletons. V and J are TRBV11-3 and TRBJ2-3, with unresolved D. The source is an adult in good health. Sequenced here: peripheral blood, sampled on day 0 of AZD1222 vaccination. The CDR3: CASSPEVQATDTQYF. In nucleotides, the CDR3 is TGTGCCAGCAGCCCAGAGGTCCAGGCCACAGATACGCAGTATTTT.